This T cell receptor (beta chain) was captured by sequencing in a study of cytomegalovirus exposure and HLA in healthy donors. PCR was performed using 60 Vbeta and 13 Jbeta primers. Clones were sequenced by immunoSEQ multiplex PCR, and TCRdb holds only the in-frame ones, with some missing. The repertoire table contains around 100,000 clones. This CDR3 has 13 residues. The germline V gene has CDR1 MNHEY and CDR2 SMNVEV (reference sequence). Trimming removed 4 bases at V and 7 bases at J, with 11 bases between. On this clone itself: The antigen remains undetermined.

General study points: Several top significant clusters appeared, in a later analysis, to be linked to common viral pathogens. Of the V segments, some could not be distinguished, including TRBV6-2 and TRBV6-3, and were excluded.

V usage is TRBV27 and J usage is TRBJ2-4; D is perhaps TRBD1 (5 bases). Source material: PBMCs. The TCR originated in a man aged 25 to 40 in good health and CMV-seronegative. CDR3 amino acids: CASSWTRANIQYF. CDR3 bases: TGTGCCAGCAGTTGGACACGGGCTAACATTCAGTACTTC.